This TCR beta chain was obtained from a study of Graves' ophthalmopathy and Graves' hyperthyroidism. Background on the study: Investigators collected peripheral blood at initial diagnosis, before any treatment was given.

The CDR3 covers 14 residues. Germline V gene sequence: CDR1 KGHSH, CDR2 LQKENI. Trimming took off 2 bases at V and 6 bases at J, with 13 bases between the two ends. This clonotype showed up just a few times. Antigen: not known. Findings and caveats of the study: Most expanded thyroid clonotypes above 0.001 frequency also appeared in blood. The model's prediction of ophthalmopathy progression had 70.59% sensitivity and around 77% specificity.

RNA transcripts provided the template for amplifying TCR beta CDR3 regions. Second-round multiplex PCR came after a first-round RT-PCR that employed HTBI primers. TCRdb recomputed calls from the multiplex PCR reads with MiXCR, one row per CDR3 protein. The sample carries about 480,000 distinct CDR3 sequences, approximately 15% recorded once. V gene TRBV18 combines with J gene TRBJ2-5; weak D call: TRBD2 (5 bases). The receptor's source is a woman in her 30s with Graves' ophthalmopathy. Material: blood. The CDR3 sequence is CASSPRNGEKTQYF. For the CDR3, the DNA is TGTGCCAGCTCACCAAGAAACGGGGAGAAGACCCAGTACTTC.